The clone carrying this T cell receptor beta chain was observed a few times. No antigen is known for it. V lost 4 bases to trimming and J lost 7 bases; unmatched junction nucleotides: 9. The CDR3 consists of 14 residues. Germline assignment: CDR1 ENHRY and CDR2 SYGVKD. Related graft donors supplied nonmyeloablative bone marrow transplants, and mixed chimerism was transient. Unstimulated Tregs (CD4+CD25+CD127-) and CD4+CD25- non-Tregs were sorted from PBMCs. This entry comes from a study of Tregs in tolerant kidney transplant recipients. Study-wide results and caveats: Expanding Tregs on activated donor B cells appeared to best identify donor-specific TCRbeta clones. No direct test of biological reproducibility was done here. In tolerant patients, donor-specific Tregs outgrew total Tregs, suggesting antigen-driven expansion.

Clones were sequenced by immunoSEQ multiplex PCR, and TCRdb holds only the in-frame ones, with some missing. This table holds approximately 82,000 clones, under 95% found once. The chain uses TRBV10-3 and TRBJ2-7; 8 bases map to TRBD1. Source: CD4+ T cells from blood (PBMCs), taken 12 months after the transplant. The TCR originated in a human patient who received a combined kidney and bone marrow transplant. The graft donor may have contributed some T cells. This CDR3 is CAISAGGLAGEQYF. CDR3 coding DNA: TGTGCCATCAGTGCAGGGGGCTTGGCAGGTGAGCAGTACTTC.